These 11 T cell receptor beta chains originate from one sample sequenced in a study of follicular helper T cells after annual influenza vaccination. Produced via immunoSEQ multiplex PCR; TCRdb's table is partial and in-frame only. The table lists more than 10,000 clones, 70% to 85% of them singletons, with 0.8% to 0.95% in the top ten. The material was CXCR5- memory CD4+ T cells sorted from blood, obtained 6 weeks after influenza vaccination. Every receptor here comes from an adult who received the influenza vaccine.

V gene TRBV2 combines with J gene TRBJ2-4; 11 bases line up with TRBD2. J lost 13 bases, V lost 3 bases, and 5 bases had no gene match. CDR3 length: 13 residues. From germline, CDR1 is SNHLY and CDR2 FYNNEI. The CDR3 sequence: CASSDWLAGGQYF. Here the CDR3 DNA reads TGTGCCAGCAGTGATTGGCTAGCGGGGGGCCAGTACTTC.

This clone occurred a few times. This chain links TRBV11-2 with TRBJ2-5; D remains ambiguous. The CDR3 is made up of 14 amino acids. The ends were cut back, 3 bases at V and 4 bases at J, with 12 bases in the middle. The germline gives CDR1 SGHAT, CDR2 FQNNGV. The CDR3 DNA reads as TGTGCCAGCAGCTTTGTACACCAAGGAGAGACCCAGTACTTC. Its protein product is CASSFVHQGETQYF.

The rearrangement uses TRBV11-3 and TRBJ1-3; D remains ambiguous. The V end was cut by 1 base, the J end by 1 base, with 8 bases between. The CDR3 is 15 amino acids. From germline, CDR1 is SGHNT and CDR2 YENEEA. CDR3: CASSLGGLSGNTIYF. The CDR3 coding sequence is TGTGCCAGCAGCTTAGGAGGTCTTTCTGGAAACACCATATATTTT.

This chain joins TRBV4-3 and TRBJ2-7; the match to TRBD2 covers 10 bases. Germline V CDR1 and CDR2: LGHNA, YSLEER. The ends lost 1 base at V and 6 bases at J; junction bases unmatched: 6. This CDR3 comprises 15 residues. This CDR3 reads CASSQGLAGDLEQYF. In nucleotides, the CDR3 is TGCGCCAGCAGCCAAGGGCTAGCGGGGGACCTCGAGCAGTACTTC.

The rearrangement links TRBV15 to TRBJ2-7; D ambiguous. Germline values: CDR1 LNHNV, CDR2 YYDKDF (reference sequence). The CDR3 loop spans 14 amino acids. V was trimmed by 1 base and J by 3 bases, leaving 10 bases between them. CDR3 protein: CATSRAQVGYEQYF. The DNA for the CDR3 is TGTGCCACCAGCAGAGCCCAGGTCGGCTACGAGCAGTACTTC. The whole variable domain, remainder taken from reference TRBV15 and TRBJ2-7, is DAMVIQNPRYQVTQFGKPVTLSCSQTLNHNVMYWYQQKSSQAPKLLFHYYDKDFNNEADTPDNFQSRRPNTSFCFLDIRSPGLGDTAMYLCATSRAQVGYEQYFGPGTRLTVT.

This clone was counted once. This sequence joins TRBV7-2 and TRBJ2-1; 10 bases agree with TRBD1. J lost 6 bases, V lost 5 bases, and 10 bases had no gene match. There are 16 residues in the CDR3. Germline loops: CDR1 SGHTA, CDR2 FQGNSA. Here the CDR3 DNA reads TGTGCCAGCAGCCCGACCGGGACAGGGGTCCGCAATGAGCAGTTCTTC. This gives the protein CASSPTGTGVRNEQFF.

The gene calls are TRBV9 and TRBJ2-5; TRBD2 agrees at 9 bases. CDR1 is SGDLS and CDR2 is YYNGEE in the germline V gene. This CDR3 contains 17 residues. V dropped 0 bases and J dropped 2; count of bases not matched to a gene: 8. CDR3 sequence: CASSVGVRGGGQETQYF. CDR3 nucleotide sequence: TGTGCCAGCAGCGTAGGTGTGCGGGGGGGAGGTCAAGAGACCCAGTACTTC.

The gene calls are TRBV19 and TRBJ1-1; 7 nucleotides align to TRBD1. Germline V gene data show CDR1 as LNHDA and CDR2 as SQIVND (reference sequence). The J segment lost 0 bases and the V segment lost 7 bases, leaving 5 bases of the junction unmatched. This CDR3 spans 14 amino acids. CDR3 DNA: TGTGCCAGTACCGACGGGACAGTGAACACTGAAGCTTTCTTT. This codes for CASTDGTVNTEAFF.

The gene calls are TRBV18 and TRBJ1-2, with no clear D. V shed 5 bases and J shed 0 bases, with 7 bases lying between them. The CDR3 is 13 amino acids. Germline CDR1 and CDR2: KGHSH and LQKENI. The CDR3 sequence is CASSDGANYGYTF. CDR3 DNA sequence: TGTGCCAGCTCAGACGGAGCTAACTATGGCTACACCTTC. Full variable domain (rest looked up from reference TRBV18 and TRBJ1-2): NAGVMQNPRHLVRRRGQEARLRCSPMKGHSHVYWYRQLPEEGLKFMVYLQKENIIDESGMPKERFSAEFPKEGPSILRIQQVVRGDSAAYFCASSDGANYGYTFGSGTRLTVV.

V is TRBV7-2 and J is TRBJ2-3; D remains ambiguous. Germline V gene lookup returns CDR1 SGHTA and CDR2 FQGNSA. The CDR3 length is 14 residues. V lost 7 bases, J lost 1 base, and 12 bases lay in between. The CDR3: CASKDNRGTDTQYF. The CDR3 coding sequence is TGTGCCAGCAAAGACAATCGGGGCACAGATACGCAGTATTTT.

This chain joins TRBV7-9 and TRBJ1-1, with 8 positions matching TRBD1. Germline CDR1 SEHNR, CDR2 FQNEAQ (reference sequence). Unmatched junction bases numbered 7, after V lost 0 bases and J lost 13 bases. This CDR3 comprises 13 residues. DNA for the CDR3: TGTGCCAGCAGCTTAGCAATAGACAGGGGCGGTTTCTTT. It encodes CASSLAIDRGGFF.